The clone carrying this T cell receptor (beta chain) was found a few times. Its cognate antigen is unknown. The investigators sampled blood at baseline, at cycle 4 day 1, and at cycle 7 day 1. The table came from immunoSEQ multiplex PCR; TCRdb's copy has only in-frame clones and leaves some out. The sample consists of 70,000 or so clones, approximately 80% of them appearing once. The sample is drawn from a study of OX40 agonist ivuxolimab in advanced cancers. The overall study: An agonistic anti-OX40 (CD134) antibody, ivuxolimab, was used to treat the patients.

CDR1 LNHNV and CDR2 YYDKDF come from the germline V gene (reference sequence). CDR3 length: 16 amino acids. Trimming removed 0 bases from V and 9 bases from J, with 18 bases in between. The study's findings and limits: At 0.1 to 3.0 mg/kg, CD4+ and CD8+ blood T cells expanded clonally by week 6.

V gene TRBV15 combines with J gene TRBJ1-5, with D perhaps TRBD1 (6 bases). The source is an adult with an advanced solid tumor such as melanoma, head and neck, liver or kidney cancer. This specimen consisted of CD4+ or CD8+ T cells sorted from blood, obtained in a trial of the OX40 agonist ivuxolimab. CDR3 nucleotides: TGTGCCACCAGCAGAGACCAAGGCAGGGGTGGAGGGCCCCAGCATTTT. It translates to CATSRDQGRGGGPQHF.